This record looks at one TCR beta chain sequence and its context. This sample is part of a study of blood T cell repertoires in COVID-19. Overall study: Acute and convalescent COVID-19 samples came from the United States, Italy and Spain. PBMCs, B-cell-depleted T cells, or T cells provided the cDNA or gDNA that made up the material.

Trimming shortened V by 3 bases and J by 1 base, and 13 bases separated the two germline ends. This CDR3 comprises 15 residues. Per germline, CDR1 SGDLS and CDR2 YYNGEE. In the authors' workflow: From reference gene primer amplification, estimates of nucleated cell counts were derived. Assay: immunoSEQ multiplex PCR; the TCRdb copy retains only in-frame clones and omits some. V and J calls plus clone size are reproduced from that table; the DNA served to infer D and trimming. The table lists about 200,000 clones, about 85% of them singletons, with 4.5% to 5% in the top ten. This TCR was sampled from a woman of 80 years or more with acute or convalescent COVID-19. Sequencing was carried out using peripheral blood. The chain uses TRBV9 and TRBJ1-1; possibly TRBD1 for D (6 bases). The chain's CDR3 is CASSAVGQTNTEAFF. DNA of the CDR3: TGTGCCAGCAGCGCCGTCGGACAGACGAACACTGAAGCTTTCTTT. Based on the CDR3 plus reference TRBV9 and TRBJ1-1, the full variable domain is DSGVTQTPKHLITATGQRVTLRCSPRSGDLSVYWYQQSLDQGLQFLIQYYNGEERAKGNILERFSAQQFPDLHSELNLSSLELGDSALYFCASSAVGQTNTEAFFGQGTRLTVV.